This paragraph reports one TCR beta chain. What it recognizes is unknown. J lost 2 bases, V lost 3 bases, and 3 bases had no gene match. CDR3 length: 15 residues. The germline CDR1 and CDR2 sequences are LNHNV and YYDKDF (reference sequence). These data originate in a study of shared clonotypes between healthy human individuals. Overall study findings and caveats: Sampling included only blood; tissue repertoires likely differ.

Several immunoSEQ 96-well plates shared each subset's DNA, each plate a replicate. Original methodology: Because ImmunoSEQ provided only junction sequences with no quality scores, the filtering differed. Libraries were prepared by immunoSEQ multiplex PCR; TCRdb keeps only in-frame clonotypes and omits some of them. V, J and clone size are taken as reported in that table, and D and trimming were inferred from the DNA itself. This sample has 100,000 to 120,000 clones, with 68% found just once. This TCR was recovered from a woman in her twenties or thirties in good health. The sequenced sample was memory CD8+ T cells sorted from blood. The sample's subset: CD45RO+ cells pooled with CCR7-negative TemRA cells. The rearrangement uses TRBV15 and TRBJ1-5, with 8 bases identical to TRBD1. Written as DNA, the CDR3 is TGTGCCACCAGCAGGCCGACAGGGGGCAATCAGCCCCAGCATTTT. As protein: CATSRPTGGNQPQHF.